The 14 T cell receptor beta chains listed next were all sequenced from one sample in a study of blood T cell repertoires in COVID-19. Using immunoSEQ multiplex PCR, the repertoire was profiled, and TCRdb retains in-frame clones only, with some absent. The profile covers about 200,000 clones, with about 85% appearing a single time and about 4.9% taken by the ten largest. Sample: peripheral blood. The origin of the receptors is a woman of 80 years or more with acute or convalescent COVID-19.

The chain couples TRBV4-3 to TRBJ2-3; the match to TRBD2 covers 14 bases. The trim removed 5 bases at V and 3 bases at J, leaving 13 bases unmatched. The CDR3 extends over 19 amino acids. CDR1 is LGHNA, CDR2 YSLEER, per germline. CDR3 region: CASSRLAGGPSGLTDTQYF. The CDR3 coding sequence is TGCGCCAGCAGCAGACTAGCGGGAGGGCCGTCAGGGTTAACAGATACGCAGTATTTT.

This clone is a singleton in its sample. The V and J genes are TRBV27 and TRBJ2-4; no reliable D call. CDR3 length: 17 residues. The V and J ends lost 3 bases and 5 bases respectively, with 20 bases between them. CDR1 is MNHEY, CDR2 SMNVEV, per germline (reference sequence). CDR3 DNA: TGTGCCAGCAGTTTCACATCAACCGTTTGGGCCCAAAACATTCAGTACTTC. Amino acids: CASSFTSTVWAQNIQYF.

The chain has TRBV9 and TRBJ2-1; no definite D call. The V end lost 4 bases, the J end lost 5 bases, and 10 bases lay between the germline ends. Germline V gene data show CDR1 as SGDLS and CDR2 as YYNGEE. The CDR3 loop spans 13 amino acids. The CDR3 is CASSPPQDNEQFF. The DNA for the CDR3 is TGTGCCAGCAGCCCCCCCCAGGACAATGAGCAGTTCTTC.

The chain recombines TRBV18 with TRBJ1-1; D not certain. Between the trimmed V and J ends, which lost 0 bases and 1 base, there was a span of 9 bases. The CDR3 is 15 residues long. Germline values: CDR1 KGHSH, CDR2 LQKENI. The CDR3 nucleotides read TGTGCCAGCTCACCACCGGCACACCAGAACACTGAAGCTTTCTTT. This encodes CASSPPAHQNTEAFF.

This clone has just one count. The chain combines TRBV4-3 with TRBJ2-1; TRBD2 is a possible D gene (6 bases). Germline V lookup: CDR1 LGHNA, CDR2 YSLEER. V lost 1 base to trimming and J lost 0 bases, with 28 bases between them. The CDR3 totals 22 residues. Here the CDR3 reads CASSQVLGGLTGAPPSYNEQFF. CDR3 coding DNA: TGCGCCAGCAGCCAAGTGTTGGGGGGACTGACGGGAGCCCCGCCCTCCTACAATGAGCAGTTCTTC.

The chain carries TRBV29-1 and TRBJ1-4; D might be TRBD1 (6 bases). The CDR3 has 15 residues. V lost 4 bases, J lost 4 bases, and 16 bases lay in between. Per germline, CDR1 SQVTM and CDR2 ANQGSEA. The CDR3, as DNA: TGCAGCGTTGGGGGGCCCGGCAGGGGTAATGAAAAACTGTTTTTT. Translated: CSVGGPGRGNEKLFF.

The chain recombines TRBV11-2 with TRBJ1-1; tentative D call: TRBD1 (5 bases). Trimming shortened V by 5 bases and J by 1 base, and 11 bases separated the two germline ends. Germline lookup yields CDR1 SGHAT and CDR2 FQNNGV. The CDR3 length is 14 residues. The CDR3 region has the DNA TGTGCCAGCAGCCTCGACGGGGGGAACACTGAAGCTTTCTTT. Translated: CASSLDGGNTEAFF.

The gene calls are TRBV9 and TRBJ2-2; 8 nucleotides match TRBD1. V gave up 0 bases and J gave up 7 bases; unmatched junction bases: 5. CDR3 length: 15 amino acids. The germline CDR1 and CDR2 sequences are SGDLS and YYNGEE. In nucleotides, the CDR3 is TGTGCCAGCAGCGTAGGACAGGGGATTGGCGGGGAGCTGTTTTTT. Translated, it gives CASSVGQGIGGELFF.

This chain uses TRBV5-4 with TRBJ2-3; tentative D call: TRBD2 (5 bases). CDR3 length: 14 amino acids. Germline V gives CDR1 SGHNT, CDR2 YYREEE (reference sequence). Trimming removed 1 base at V and 2 bases at J, with 8 bases between. CDR3 sequence (DNA): TGTGCCAGCAGCTTGAGGGAGTACACAGATACGCAGTATTTT. Its translation: CASSLREYTDTQYF. The full variable domain, completed using reference TRBV5-4 and TRBJ2-3, is ETGVTQSPTHLIKTRGQQVTLRCSSQSGHNTVSWYQQALGQGPQFIFQYYREEENGRGNFPPRFSGLQFPNYSSELNVNALELDDSALYLCASSLREYTDTQYFGPGTRLTVL.

The rearrangement joins TRBV9 to TRBJ2-7, with 9 bases that match TRBD2. The CDR3 runs to 15 residues. V was clipped by 1 base and J by 6 bases; unmatched bases: 8. The germline V gene has CDR1 SGDLS and CDR2 YYNGEE. The DNA of the CDR3 is TGTGCCAGCAGCGTAACTAGTAGCGGGAGCGGCGAGCAGTACTTC. This translates into CASSVTSSGSGEQYF. The full variable domain, in which reference TRBV9 and TRBJ2-7 provide the parts outside the CDR3, is DSGVTQTPKHLITATGQRVTLRCSPRSGDLSVYWYQQSLDQGLQFLIQYYNGEERAKGNILERFSAQQFPDLHSELNLSSLELGDSALYFCASSVTSSGSGEQYFGPGTRLTVT.

The V gene is TRBV30, the J gene TRBJ1-1; unclear D gene. The CDR3 runs to 13 residues. Trimming took 2 bases from V and 3 from J, leaving 10 bases between them. CDR1 and CDR2 (germline): GTSNPN, SVGIG (reference sequence). CDR3 sequence reads: CAWSHEVYTEAFF. The CDR3 DNA sequence: TGTGCCTGGAGTCATGAGGTTTACACTGAAGCTTTCTTT.

J is TRBJ2-2 and V is TRBV5-5; TRBD1 matches 9 bases. The CDR3 has 14 residues. CDR1 and CDR2 from the germline V gene are SGHKS and YYEKEE (reference sequence). With 4 bases clipped from V and 4 bases from J, the junction kept 2 bases outside the gene matches. CDR3 protein: CASSGTGSTGELFF. Here the CDR3 DNA reads TGTGCCAGCAGCGGGACAGGGAGCACCGGGGAGCTGTTTTTT.

This sequence joins TRBV9 and TRBJ1-2, with D possibly TRBD1 on 6 matching bases. The CDR3 covers 14 residues. CDR1 SGDLS and CDR2 YYNGEE come from the germline V gene. V lost 0 bases and J 2 bases, leaving 8 bases between the germline ends. The CDR3, as DNA: TGTGCCAGCAGCGTAGACAGGGACAACTATGGCTACACCTTC. This gives the protein CASSVDRDNYGYTF.

V gene TRBV3-1 (or the pseudogene TRBV3-2) combines with J gene TRBJ2-1; 12 bases map to TRBD2. This CDR3 spans 17 amino acids. From germline, CDR1 is LGHDT and CDR2 YNNKEL (reference sequence). Germline trimming cut 0 bases from V and 6 bases from J; bases unmatched to any gene: 6. CDR3 coding DNA: TGTGCCAGCAGCCAAGATCTTCTAGCGGGAGGGCCCAATGAGCAGTTCTTC. Its translation: CASSQDLLAGGPNEQFF.